The rows below give T cell receptor beta chains drawn from one sample of a study of blood T cell repertoires in COVID-19. Measured with immunoSEQ multiplex PCR; TCRdb has only the in-frame clones, and not every one. The top ten hold approximately 10% of the sample, which has roughly 160,000 clones, around 82% seen once. The sample consisted of peripheral blood. All receptors come from a man aged 70 or older with active or convalescent COVID-19. Each CDR3 is given with its conserved first and last residue.

v_call cdr3_aa
TRBV7-2 CASSLEREGSGQYF
TRBV9 CASSPGTGNTGELFF
TRBV18 CASRQTSGDLSYNEQFF
TRBV4-3 CASSPGRIARSYNEQFF
TRBV7-8 CASSLEPGSDEKLFF
TRBV9 CASSVSVDIRFGGYTF
TRBV5-1 CASSLGQGALNTEAFF
TRBV6-5 CASDGQQGNQPQHF
TRBV7-8 CASSFLELTDTQYF
TRBV11-2 CASTNQGSYNSPLHF
TRBV7-2 CASSLGLSGDTQYF
TRBV9 CASRDGGELFF
TRBV18 CASSPGDIATNEKLFF
TRBV27 CASSYTFSYNSPLHF
TRBV7-9 CASSRSGTEYNQPQHF
TRBV18 CASSPDRGLVNIQYF
TRBV4-3 CASSQAAGGANNQPQHF
TRBV3-1/TRBV3-2 CASSPAIAGFNEQFF
TRBV12-3/TRBV12-4 CASSWDRDQPQHF
TRBV5-8 CASSSGLGGQKDNEQFF
TRBV19 CASSILRGEKLFF
TRBV7-9 CASSPSVQRAYGYTF
TRBV18 CASSSTPGGQGAGANVLTF
TRBV6-5 CASSYSSWQPQHF
TRBV30 CAWSVFYGGYTF
TRBV18 CASSPSRQGQETQYF
TRBV6-1 CASSKLQPFNEKLFF
TRBV27 CASSLRDSLAGELFF
TRBV9 CASSVGVDRRLTTEAFF
TRBV3-1/TRBV3-2 CASRQGVGELFF
TRBV28 CASRPGDPDQETQYF
TRBV5-4 CASSLGGQTTNEKLFF
TRBV2 CASSEAGDNSPLHF
TRBV5-5 CASSRAGTGVTEAFF
TRBV11-3 CASSLSLAASTDTQYF
TRBV19 CASSLGGPGNTIYF
TRBV5-1 CASSLLGTSADTQYF
TRBV6-2/TRBV6-3 CASSYREDRTNYGYTF
TRBV2 CASRVQGALGEKLFF
TRBV15 CATSRPRVSYNEQFF
TRBV7-9 CASSLGTSDTQYF
TRBV2 CASSPVDREGTEAFF
TRBV3-1/TRBV3-2 CASSHSQRGYTF
TRBV27 CASSLISGVTGELFF
TRBV7-3 CASSFVAGSSYNEQFF
TRBV3-1/TRBV3-2 CASSQDLPGGQTQYF
TRBV6-2/TRBV6-3 CASSYTRGEYGYTF
TRBV2 CASSDRSSGGLVSQETQYF